This TCR beta chain comes out of a study of CD8+CD57+ T cells in acquired aplastic anemia. The overall study: The sorted CD4+ and CD8+ cells yielded an average about 3.5 ug of DNA. Whole-study results and caveats: Controls and patients did not differ significantly in CD8+ Simpson's diversity.

With 5 bases clipped from V and 6 bases from J, the junction kept 13 bases outside the gene matches. This CDR3 has 15 amino acids. All sequencing subjects had displayed CD8+CD57+ cell expansion on flow cytometry. Patients, without exception, had severe acquired aplastic anemia. CDR3 and TCR beta VDJ profiling relied on genomic DNA as the template. TCRdb re-called the reads with MiXCR, one entry per CDR3 protein. The data show 150,000 or so distinct CDR3 sequences, roughly half seen once. This clonotype was seen at least ten times. As yet, its antigen is unknown. The sequence came from a human donor with aplastic anemia. The genes are TRBV12-3 or TRBV12-4 and TRBJ2-7; TRBD1 matches at 7 bases. The sample was sorted CD4+, CD8+, or CD8+CD57+ T cells (not recorded which) from PBMCs. In DNA form, the CDR3 reads TGTGCCAGCAGTACCTTCCGGGACAGAATTGGCGAGCAGTACTTC. Its translation is CASSTFRDRIGEQYF.